A single sample is the source of the 9 T cell receptor beta chains below, sequenced in a study of cytomegalovirus exposure and HLA in healthy donors. PCR employed 60 Vbeta and 13 Jbeta primers. Generated by immunoSEQ multiplex PCR, the TCRdb table keeps only in-frame clones and is missing some. The data hold approximately 140,000 clones, with around 80% observed a single time. What was sequenced was PBMCs. The origin of the receptors is a young man in good health and CMV-seropositive.

The chain couples TRBV5-1 to TRBJ2-4, with TRBD2 identical over 11 bases. The CDR3 extends over 13 amino acids. Germline CDR1 reads SGHRS; CDR2 reads YFSETQ. Trimming took 3 bases from V and 14 from J; bases not matched to a gene: 7. The CDR3 DNA reads TGCGCCAGCAGCTCTGCTCCGACTAGCGGGAAGTACTTC. Encoded protein: CASSSAPTSGKYF.

The V and J genes are TRBV10-3 and TRBJ2-3; 7 bases line up with TRBD1. CDR3 length: 14 amino acids. Unmatched junction bases numbered 7, after V lost 0 bases and J lost 10 bases. Per the germline V gene, CDR1 is ENHRY and CDR2 is SYGVKD. The CDR3 nucleotides are TGTGCCATCAGTGAGTCACAGACAGGGAATTCGCAGTATTTT. It codes for CAISESQTGNSQYF.

The genes are TRBV27 and TRBJ1-1; 9 bases map to TRBD1. The CDR3 has 15 amino acids. From germline, CDR1 is MNHEY and CDR2 SMNVEV (reference sequence). V dropped 2 bases and J dropped 2; count of bases not matched to a gene: 3. Written as DNA, the CDR3 is TGTGCCAGCAGTTTACGGGACAGGGCAAACACTGAAGCTTTCTTT. Amino acid sequence: CASSLRDRANTEAFF.

The chain is built from TRBV4-1 and TRBJ2-4; 12 bases agree with TRBD2. The CDR3 length is 17 residues. Trimming at V came to 5 bases and at J to 0 bases, leaving 5 bases not matched to a gene. The germline V gene encodes CDR1 MGHRA and CDR2 YSYEKL. CDR3 in DNA: TGCGCCAGCAGCTCTCCGACTAGCGGGAGAGCCAAAAACATTCAGTACTTC. Protein product: CASSSPTSGRAKNIQYF.

The chain combines TRBV21-1 with TRBJ2-7; TRBD1 is taken as the D call from the table, unchecked against the DNA. TRBV21-1 is annotated as a pseudogene. The CDR3 is made up of 13 amino acids. The CDR3 is CAEIGQGPNEQYF. The CDR3 nucleotides are TGTGCGGAGATCGGACAGGGGCCCAACGAGCAGTACTTC.

The chain is built from TRBV28 and TRBJ2-7; the match to TRBD2 covers 7 bases. The V gene end was trimmed by 3 bases and the J gene end by 5 bases; junction bases not matched to a gene: 4. The CDR3 covers 13 residues. Germline CDR1 is MDHEN and CDR2 is SYDVKM. CDR3 protein: CASSFKGRDEQYF. Written as DNA, the CDR3 is TGTGCCAGCAGTTTCAAGGGGAGGGACGAGCAGTACTTC.

This rearrangement joins TRBV5-1 to TRBJ2-1; D may be TRBD1 (6 bases). The germline gives CDR1 SGHRS, CDR2 YFSETQ. Trimming cost V 2 bases and J 0 bases, with 9 bases left between them. This CDR3 is built from 15 residues. CDR3 in DNA: TGCGCCAGCAGCTTAGGGGGAAGCTCCTACAATGAGCAGTTCTTC. Translated: CASSLGGSSYNEQFF.

This clone was counted between two and nine times. The chain recombines TRBV5-6 with TRBJ1-1; D remains ambiguous. CDR1 SGHDT and CDR2 YYEEEE come from the germline V gene. V was shortened by 0 bases and J by 4 bases, with 10 bases between the two germline ends. The length of the CDR3 is 14 residues. CDR3: CASSLAAVGTEAFF. For the CDR3, the DNA is TGTGCCAGCAGCTTGGCCGCGGTGGGCACTGAAGCTTTCTTT.

V gene TRBV11-3 combines with J gene TRBJ1-1; a weak D match, TRBD1 (6 bases). This CDR3 contains 14 residues. With 2 bases removed from V and 0 bases from J, the gap between germline ends came to 7 bases. CDR1 is SGHNT and CDR2 is YENEEA in the germline V gene. DNA of the CDR3: TGTGCCAGCAGCTTAACAGGGATGAACACTGAAGCTTTCTTT. This encodes CASSLTGMNTEAFF.